This section outlines one T cell receptor beta chain sequence together with its context. No antigen is known for it. This specimen comes from a study of glioma-infiltrating T cells. Study-level points and caveats: Above-expected tissue-blood divergence occurred in all gliomas, most in low-grade ones.

Using RNA template, CDR3s of TCR alpha and beta were amplified with iRepertoire arm-PCR. For one-step reverse transcription and amplification, about 85-400 ng of tissue mRNA or PBMC total RNA was used. Each CDR3 protein gets one entry after TCRdb re-called the multiplex PCR reads with MiXCR. The data show about 140,000 distinct CDR3 sequences, 35% to 50% seen once. The CDR3 extends over 14 amino acids. Trimming took 8 bases from V and 10 from J, leaving 18 bases between them. CDR1 is LNHDA, CDR2 SQIVND, per germline (reference sequence). The chain links TRBV19 to TRBJ1-6, with D perhaps TRBD1 (5 bases). The receptor was derived from a human donor with low-grade glioma or glioblastoma, undergoing nonglioma brain surgery, or in good health (not recorded which). The sequencing sample was made of glioma tissue, nonneoplastic brain tissue, or PBMCs (not recorded which). This CDR3 is CASQLIPGRSPLHF. In DNA, the CDR3 is TGTGCCAGTCAACTTATCCCGGGGCGCTCACCCCTCCACTTT.